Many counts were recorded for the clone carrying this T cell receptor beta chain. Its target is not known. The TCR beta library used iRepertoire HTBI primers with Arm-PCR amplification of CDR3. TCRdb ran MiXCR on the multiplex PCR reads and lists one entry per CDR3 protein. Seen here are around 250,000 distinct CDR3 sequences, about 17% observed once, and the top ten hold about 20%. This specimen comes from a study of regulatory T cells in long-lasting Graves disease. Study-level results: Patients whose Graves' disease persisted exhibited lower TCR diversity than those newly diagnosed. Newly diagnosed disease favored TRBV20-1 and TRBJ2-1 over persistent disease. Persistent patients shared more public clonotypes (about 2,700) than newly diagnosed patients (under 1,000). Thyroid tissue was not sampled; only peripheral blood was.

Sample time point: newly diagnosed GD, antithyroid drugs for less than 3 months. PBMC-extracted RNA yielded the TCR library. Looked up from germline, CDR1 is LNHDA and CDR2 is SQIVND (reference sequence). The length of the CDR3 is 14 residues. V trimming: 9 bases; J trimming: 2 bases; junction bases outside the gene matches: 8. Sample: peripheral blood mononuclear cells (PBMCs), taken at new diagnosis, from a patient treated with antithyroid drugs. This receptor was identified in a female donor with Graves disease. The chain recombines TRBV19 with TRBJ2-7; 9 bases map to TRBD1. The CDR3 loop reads CASSRGQGAYEQYF. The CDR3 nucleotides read TGTGCCAGCAGCCGGGGACAGGGAGCCTACGAGCAGTACTTC.